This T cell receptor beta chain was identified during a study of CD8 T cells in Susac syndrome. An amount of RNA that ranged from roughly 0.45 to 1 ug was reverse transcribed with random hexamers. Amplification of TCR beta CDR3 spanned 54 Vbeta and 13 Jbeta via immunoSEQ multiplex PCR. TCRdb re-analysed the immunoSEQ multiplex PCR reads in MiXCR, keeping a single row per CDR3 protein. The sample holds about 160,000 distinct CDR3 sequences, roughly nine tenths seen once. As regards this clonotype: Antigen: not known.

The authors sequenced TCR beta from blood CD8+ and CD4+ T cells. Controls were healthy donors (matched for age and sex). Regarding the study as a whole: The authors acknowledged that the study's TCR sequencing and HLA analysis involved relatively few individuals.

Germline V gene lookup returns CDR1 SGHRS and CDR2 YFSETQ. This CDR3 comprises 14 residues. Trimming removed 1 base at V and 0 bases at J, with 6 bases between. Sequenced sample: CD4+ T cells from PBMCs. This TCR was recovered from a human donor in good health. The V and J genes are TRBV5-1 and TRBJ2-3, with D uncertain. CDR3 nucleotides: TGCGCCAGCAGCTTGACCCTCAGCACAGATACGCAGTATTTT. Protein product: CASSLTLSTDTQYF.